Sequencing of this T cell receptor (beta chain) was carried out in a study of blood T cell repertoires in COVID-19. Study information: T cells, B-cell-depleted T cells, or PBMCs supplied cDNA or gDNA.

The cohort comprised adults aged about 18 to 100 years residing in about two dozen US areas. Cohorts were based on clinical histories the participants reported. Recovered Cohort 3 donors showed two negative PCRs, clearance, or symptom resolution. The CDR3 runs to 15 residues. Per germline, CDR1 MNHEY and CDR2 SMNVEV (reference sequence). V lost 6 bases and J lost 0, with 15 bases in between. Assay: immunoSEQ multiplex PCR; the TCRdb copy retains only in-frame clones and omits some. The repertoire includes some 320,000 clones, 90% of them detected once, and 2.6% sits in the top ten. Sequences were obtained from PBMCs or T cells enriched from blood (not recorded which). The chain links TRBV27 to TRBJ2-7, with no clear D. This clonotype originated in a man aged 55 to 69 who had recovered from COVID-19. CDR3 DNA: TGTGCCAGCAGCCCTGGGCTGGGTACCTCCTACGAGCAGTACTTC. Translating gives CASSPGLGTSYEQYF.